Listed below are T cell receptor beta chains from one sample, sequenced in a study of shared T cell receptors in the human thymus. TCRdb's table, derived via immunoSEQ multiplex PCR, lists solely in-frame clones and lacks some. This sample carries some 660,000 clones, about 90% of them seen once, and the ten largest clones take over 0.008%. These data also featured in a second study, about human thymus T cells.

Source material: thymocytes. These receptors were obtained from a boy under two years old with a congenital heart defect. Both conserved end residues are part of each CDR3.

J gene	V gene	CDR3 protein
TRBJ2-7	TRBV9	CASSVGSGRGSYEQYF
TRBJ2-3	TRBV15	CATSMVLGDTQYF
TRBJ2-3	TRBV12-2	CASRSHFTQYF
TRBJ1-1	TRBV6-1	CASVMTGQTNTEAFF
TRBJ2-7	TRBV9	CASSKGGGSGRARNEQYF
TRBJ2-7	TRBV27	CASRPQGDRSSYEQYF
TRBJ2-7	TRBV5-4	CASSLEGGGYEQYF
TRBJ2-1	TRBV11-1	CASSLLAGGPVLNEQFF
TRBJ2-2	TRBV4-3	CASSQSRGAFCCTGELFF
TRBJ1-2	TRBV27	CASSPSLTNYGYTF
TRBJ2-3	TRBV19	CASSMQRRFTDTQYF
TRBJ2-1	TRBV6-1	CASRTRREQFF
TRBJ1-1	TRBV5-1	CASSMSTDNTEAFF
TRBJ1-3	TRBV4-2	CASSQHRERNTIYF
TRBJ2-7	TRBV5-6	CASSHPRGTPYEQYF
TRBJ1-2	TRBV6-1	CASSPLGGTYGYTF